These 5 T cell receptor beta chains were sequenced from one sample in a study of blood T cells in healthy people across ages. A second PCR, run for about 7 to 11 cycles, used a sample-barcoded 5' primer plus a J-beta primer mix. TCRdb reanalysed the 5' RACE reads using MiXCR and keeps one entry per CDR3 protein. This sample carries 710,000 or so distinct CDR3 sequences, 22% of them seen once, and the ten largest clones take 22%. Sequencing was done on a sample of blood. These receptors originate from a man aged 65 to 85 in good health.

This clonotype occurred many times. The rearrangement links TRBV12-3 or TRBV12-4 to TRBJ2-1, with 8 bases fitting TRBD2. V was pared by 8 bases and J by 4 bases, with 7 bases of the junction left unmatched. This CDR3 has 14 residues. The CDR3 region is CASFTGGSYNEQFF. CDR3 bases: TGTGCCAGCTTTACGGGGGGGTCATACAATGAGCAGTTCTTC.

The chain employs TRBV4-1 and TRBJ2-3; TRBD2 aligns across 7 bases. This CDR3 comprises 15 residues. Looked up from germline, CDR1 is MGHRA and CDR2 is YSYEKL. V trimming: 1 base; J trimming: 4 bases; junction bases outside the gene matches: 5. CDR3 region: CASSQGEGLPDTQYF. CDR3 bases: TGCGCCAGCAGCCAAGGGGAGGGACTACCAGATACGCAGTATTTT.

CDR3 residues: CASSYVGRGPITDTQYF. In nucleotides, the CDR3 is TGTGCCAGCAGTTACGTCGGGAGGGGGCCGATCACAGATACGCAGTATTTT. The chain employs TRBV6-5 and TRBJ2-3, with D perhaps matching TRBD2 (8 bases). Between the trimmed V and J ends, which lost 2 bases and 2 bases, there was a span of 17 bases. The CDR3 spans 17 residues. CDR1 and CDR2 (germline): MNHEY, SVGAGI.

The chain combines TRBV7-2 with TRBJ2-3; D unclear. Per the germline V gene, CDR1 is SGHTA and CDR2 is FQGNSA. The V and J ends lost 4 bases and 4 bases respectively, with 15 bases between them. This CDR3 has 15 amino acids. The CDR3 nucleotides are TGTGCCAGCAGCTCACCTCGGCAGGCGTCAGATACGCAGTATTTT. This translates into CASSSPRQASDTQYF.

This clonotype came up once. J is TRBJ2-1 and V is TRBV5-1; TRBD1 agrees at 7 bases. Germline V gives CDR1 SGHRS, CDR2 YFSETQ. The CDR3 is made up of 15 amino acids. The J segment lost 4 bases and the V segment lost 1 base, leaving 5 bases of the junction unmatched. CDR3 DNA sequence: TGCGCCAGCAGCTTGAGGGACAGTGAGTACAATGAGCAGTTCTTC. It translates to CASSLRDSEYNEQFF.